Following are 32 T cell receptor beta chains from one sample sequenced in a study of OX40 agonist ivuxolimab in advanced cancers. Data came from immunoSEQ multiplex PCR; TCRdb stores just in-frame clones and leaves some out. The table has about 79,000 clones, around 94% seen once. The starting material was CD4+ or CD8+ T cells sorted from blood, obtained in a trial of the OX40 agonist ivuxolimab. The receptor source for this set is an adult with an advanced solid tumor such as melanoma, head and neck, liver or kidney cancer.

V gene TRBV7-2 combines with J gene TRBJ2-1; 9 positions match TRBD2. V shed 2 bases, J shed 5 bases, and the junction held 4 bases outside the gene matches. Germline CDR1 is SGHTA and CDR2 is FQGNSA. CDR3 size: 15 residues. CDR3 nucleotides: TGTGCCAGCAGCTTATGGACTAGCGTCGACAATGAGCAGTTCTTC. Protein sequence: CASSLWTSVDNEQFF.

The chain employs TRBV5-3 and TRBJ2-4; 7 nucleotides match TRBD2. TRBV5-3 is assigned to the ORF class and has an uncertain function. CDR3 size: 16 residues. J lost 6 bases, V lost 0 bases, and 9 bases had no gene match. The DNA for the CDR3 is TGTGCCAGAAGCTTGGCACCTAGGACTAGGATAAACATTCAGTACTTC. Translated: CARSLAPRTRINIQYF.

The rearrangement links TRBV5-8 to TRBJ1-1; 10 bases are shared with TRBD1. The CDR3 spans 14 residues. Per the germline V gene, CDR1 is SGHTS and CDR2 is YDEGEE. V lost 4 bases, J lost 3 bases, and 3 bases stayed unmatched. In DNA form, the CDR3 reads TGTGCCAGCAGCCTCGGGACAGGGGACACTGAAGCTTTCTTT. It specifies CASSLGTGDTEAFF.

This clone was seen a single time. This chain connects TRBV4-3 to TRBJ2-1; 13 bases agree with TRBD2. Germline trimming cut 5 bases from V and 7 bases from J; bases unmatched to any gene: 8. The CDR3 length is 16 residues. CDR1 is LGHNA and CDR2 is YSLEER in the germline V gene. The CDR3 bases are TGCGCCAGCAGCGAACGGACTAGCGGGAGTTGGAATGAGCAGTTCTTC. Translating gives CASSERTSGSWNEQFF.

This clone has only one observation. The chain combines TRBV11-2 with TRBJ1-3, with D maybe TRBD1 (6 bases). The V and J ends lost 5 bases and 4 bases respectively, with 15 bases between them. Germline CDR1 is SGHAT and CDR2 is FQNNGV. The CDR3 sequence is 15 residues long. Here the CDR3 reads CASSLERQVGNTIYF. DNA for the CDR3: TGTGCCAGCAGCCTCGAGAGACAGGTGGGAAACACCATATATTTT. Together with reference TRBV11-2 and TRBJ1-3, the CDR3 gives the full variable domain: EAGVAQSPRYKIIEKRQSVAFWCNPISGHATLYWYQQILGQGPKLLIQFQNNGVVDDSQLPKDRFSAERLKGVDSTLKIQPAKLEDSAVYLCASSLERQVGNTIYFGEGSWLTVV.

This clone was seen a single time. This chain connects TRBV27 to TRBJ2-7; D call uncertain. Trimming pared 3 bases from V and 1 base from J, leaving 13 bases between. CDR3 length: 15 amino acids. Germline V gives CDR1 MNHEY, CDR2 SMNVEV (reference sequence). The CDR3 coding sequence is TGTGCCAGCAGTTTGGGCACCAACCCTTCCTACGAGCAGTACTTC. Its protein product is CASSLGTNPSYEQYF.

V gene TRBV19 combines with J gene TRBJ2-5; 12 nucleotides agree with TRBD2. Germline CDR1 reads LNHDA; CDR2 reads SQIVND (reference sequence). Trimming took 5 bases from V and 5 from J; bases not matched to a gene: 12. CDR3 length equals 17 residues. The CDR3 is CASSPRLAGVDRETQYF. The CDR3 region has the DNA TGTGCCAGTAGTCCTCGACTAGCGGGAGTGGATCGGGAGACCCAGTACTTC.

This clone has a single count. The chain has TRBV5-6 and TRBJ2-3; D is unresolved. This CDR3 comprises 11 residues. Germline V gene data show CDR1 as SGHDT and CDR2 as YYEEEE. Trimming stripped 1 base from V and 10 bases from J, with 7 bases between. The CDR3 protein is CASSLSGAQYF. CDR3 DNA: TGTGCCAGCAGCTTGAGTGGGGCGCAGTATTTT.

The chain has TRBV30 and TRBJ1-1, with D tentatively TRBD1 (5 bases). Trimming took 8 bases from V and 7 from J, leaving 14 bases between them. The CDR3 extends over 11 amino acids. Germline CDR1 GTSNPN, CDR2 SVGIG (reference sequence). The CDR3 sequence is CAAYRLLEAFF. CDR3 sequence (DNA): TGTGCCGCCTACAGGTTACTTGAAGCTTTCTTT.

This clone showed up just a few times. This chain links TRBV27 with TRBJ2-7; the D gene is possibly TRBD2 (5 bases). The CDR3 is 16 amino acids. V was trimmed by 8 bases and J by 3 bases, leaving 23 bases between them. The germline V gene has CDR1 MNHEY and CDR2 SMNVEV (reference sequence). The CDR3: CASGLLGPHDVYEQYF. The DNA for the CDR3 is TGTGCCAGCGGACTTCTTGGGCCCCATGACGTCTACGAGCAGTACTTC.

CDR3 amino acids: CASSVTGYLSYEQYF. CDR3 coding DNA: TGTGCCAGCAGTGTAACAGGTTACCTATCCTACGAGCAGTACTTC. The V and J genes are TRBV28 and TRBJ2-7, with D tentatively TRBD1 (5 bases). The germline V gene has CDR1 MDHEN and CDR2 SYDVKM. This CDR3 spans 15 amino acids. The germline V and J ends were trimmed by 5 bases and 1 base, with 15 bases remaining between them.

The chain uses TRBV28 and TRBJ2-1, with D hard to call. The CDR3 runs 13 residues. The ends were cut back, 2 bases at V and 8 bases at J, with 10 bases in the middle. Per the germline V gene, CDR1 is MDHEN and CDR2 is SYDVKM. This chain's CDR3 is CASSLESLDEQFF. The CDR3 nucleotides read TGTGCCAGCAGTTTAGAGTCCTTGGATGAGCAGTTCTTC.

This chain uses TRBV28 with TRBJ2-1; maybe TRBD2 (5 bases). CDR3 length: 13 residues. The germline CDR1 and CDR2 sequences are MDHEN and SYDVKM. V lost 7 bases and J 6 bases, leaving 13 bases between the germline ends. DNA for the CDR3: TGTGCCAGCATCCTCCGAGGGTTCAATGAGCAGTTCTTC. This translates into CASILRGFNEQFF.

The chain recombines TRBV7-2 with TRBJ1-1; perhaps TRBD1 as D (6 bases). Germline V gives CDR1 SGHTA, CDR2 FQGNSA. The CDR3 is 17 amino acids. Trimming took off 3 bases at V and 1 base at J, with 18 bases between the two ends. This chain's CDR3 is CASSFSTIRGENTEAFF. CDR3 bases: TGTGCCAGCAGCTTTTCCACCATCAGGGGCGAGAACACTGAAGCTTTCTTT.

V usage is TRBV7-9 and J usage is TRBJ1-5; 10 bases fit TRBD1. Germline CDR1 is SEHNR and CDR2 is FQNEAQ (reference sequence). The V and J ends lost 5 bases and 6 bases, in that order; junction bases with no gene match: 4. The CDR3 spans 14 residues. CDR3 coding DNA: TGTGCCAGCAGCCTCGGGACAGGGGTTCAGCCCCAGCATTTT. Its translation: CASSLGTGVQPQHF.

V gene TRBV7-9 combines with J gene TRBJ2-7, with D hard to call. V gave up 2 bases and J gave up 1 base, with 9 bases separating them. The CDR3 runs 14 residues. The germline CDR1 and CDR2 sequences are SEHNR and FQNEAQ (reference sequence). CDR3 protein: CASSLIELSYEQYF. CDR3 in DNA: TGTGCCAGCAGCTTAATCGAGTTATCCTACGAGCAGTACTTC.

This clone is a singleton in its sample. The rearrangement links TRBV5-8 to TRBJ1-5, with 9 bases lining up with TRBD1. V was pared by 4 bases and J by 1 base, with 6 bases of the junction left unmatched. The CDR3 is 16 residues long. Germline V lookup: CDR1 SGHTS, CDR2 YDEGEE. The CDR3 nucleotides read TGTGCCAGCAGCGAACAGGGGGCTCGGAGCAATCAGCCCCAGCATTTT. Protein sequence: CASSEQGARSNQPQHF.

J is TRBJ2-7 and V is TRBV6-5, with D possibly TRBD1 on 5 matching bases. The CDR3 is 14 residues long. The germline V gene encodes CDR1 MNHEY and CDR2 SVGAGI. V was pared by 0 bases and J by 2 bases, with 8 bases between. CDR3 DNA sequence: TGTGCCAGCAGTTACTCCCCAGGGACCTACGAGCAGTACTTC. Its translation: CASSYSPGTYEQYF.

The chain combines TRBV9 with TRBJ2-5; no firm D call. Deletions cut 3 bases from V and 2 bases from J, with 5 bases between. Germline V gene sequence: CDR1 SGDLS, CDR2 YYNGEE. The CDR3 spans 12 residues. The CDR3 sequence is CASSGEQETQYF. The CDR3 DNA reads TGTGCCAGCAGCGGAGAGCAAGAGACCCAGTACTTC.

This chain joins TRBV30 and TRBJ1-1; no definite D call. Per the germline V gene, CDR1 is GTSNPN and CDR2 is SVGIG (reference sequence). The V and J ends lost 2 bases and 7 bases respectively, with 11 bases between them. The CDR3 length is 12 residues. This CDR3 is CAWSIIGFEAFF. CDR3 nucleotides: TGTGCCTGGAGTATAATCGGTTTTGAAGCTTTCTTT. The whole variable domain, filled in from reference TRBV30 and TRBJ1-1, reads SQTIHQWPATLVQPVGSPLSLECTVEGTSNPNLYWYRQAAGRGLQLLFYSVGIGQISSEVPQNLSASRPQDRQFILSSKKLLLSDSGFYLCAWSIIGFEAFFGQGTRLTVV.

The chain combines TRBV7-9 with TRBJ2-7; 7 bases align to TRBD2. This CDR3 region has 13 residues. The V segment lost 3 bases and the J segment 3 bases; nucleotides outside the gene matches: 2. CDR1 and CDR2 from the germline V gene are SEHNR and FQNEAQ (reference sequence). The CDR3 here is CASSLGGNYEQYF. In DNA, the CDR3 is TGTGCCAGCAGCTTGGGAGGGAACTACGAGCAGTACTTC.

The chain employs TRBV28 and TRBJ2-3; 9 positions agree with TRBD2. This CDR3 comprises 14 residues. Germline loops: CDR1 MDHEN, CDR2 SYDVKM. After removal of 5 bases from V and 6 bases from J, the junction contained 6 bases not matched to a gene. In DNA form, the CDR3 reads TGTGCCAGCAGTCTTCGGACTAGCGCCGATACGCAGTATTTT. It translates to CASSLRTSADTQYF.

CDR3 protein: CASSLSEGEKFF. The CDR3 coding sequence is TGTGCCAGCAGTTTATCGGAGGGCGAGAAGTTCTTC. The gene calls are TRBV27 and TRBJ2-1, with D possibly matching TRBD2 (6 bases). The CDR3 length is 12 residues. CDR1 and CDR2 from the germline V gene are MNHEY and SMNVEV (reference sequence). V was cut by 0 bases and J by 14 bases, with 11 bases left in between.

The table lists this clone with a count of one. The gene calls are TRBV7-9 and TRBJ2-1, with 8 bases fitting TRBD1. The junction had 14 bases not matched to a gene; V was cut back by 4 bases and J by 0 bases. Germline CDR1 reads SEHNR; CDR2 reads FQNEAQ (reference sequence). The CDR3 sequence is 19 residues long. The CDR3 reads CASSYTAPRQGSSYNEQFF. The CDR3 bases are TGTGCCAGCAGCTATACCGCCCCAAGACAGGGGAGCTCCTACAATGAGCAGTTCTTC.

The V call is TRBV5-6, the J call TRBJ2-3; weak D call: TRBD1 (5 bases). Trimming cost V 1 base and J 1 base, with 10 bases left between them. The germline CDR1 and CDR2 sequences are SGHDT and YYEEEE. The CDR3 is 15 amino acids. The CDR3 nucleotides read TGTGCCAGCAGCTTGAGGCAGGGCGGCACAGATACGCAGTATTTT. Its protein product is CASSLRQGGTDTQYF.

This chain links TRBV28 with TRBJ1-4; D might be TRBD1 (5 bases). There are 14 residues in the CDR3. Between the trimmed V and J ends, which lost 7 bases and 5 bases, there was a span of 14 bases. Germline CDR1 is MDHEN and CDR2 is SYDVKM. CDR3 DNA: TGTGCCAGCAACCAACGGGGGTTCAATGAAAAACTGTTTTTT. It translates to CASNQRGFNEKLFF.

V and J are TRBV19 and TRBJ1-6; D remains ambiguous. Trimming left V 7 bases short and J 0 bases short, with 13 bases between. Per the germline V gene, CDR1 is LNHDA and CDR2 is SQIVND (reference sequence). The CDR3 extends over 16 amino acids. The DNA of the CDR3 is TGTGCCAGTACCCCGTCGGGGAGCTCCTATAATTCACCCCTCCACTTT. It yields the protein CASTPSGSSYNSPLHF.

CDR3 in amino acids: CASSHDREPIPGTEAFF. The CDR3 nucleotides are TGTGCCAGCAGCCACGATAGGGAACCCATCCCGGGGACTGAAGCTTTCTTT. The V gene is TRBV14, the J gene TRBJ1-1; no clear D. Germline CDR1 and CDR2: SGHDN and FVKESK. The CDR3 totals 17 residues. Deletions cut 3 bases from V and 5 bases from J, with 22 bases between.

V usage is TRBV7-2 and J usage is TRBJ2-3; 13 nucleotides agree with TRBD2. Germline loops: CDR1 SGHTA, CDR2 FQGNSA. The CDR3 covers 15 residues. The J segment lost 5 bases and the V segment lost 4 bases, leaving 3 bases of the junction unmatched. CDR3 DNA: TGTGCCAGCAGCTCCAGACTAGCGGGGGGAGATACGCAGTATTTT. This gives the protein CASSSRLAGGDTQYF.

The rearrangement links TRBV4-1 to TRBJ1-2, with TRBD1 as a possible D gene (6 bases). Per the germline V gene, CDR1 is MGHRA and CDR2 is YSYEKL. There are 15 residues in the CDR3. V gave up 1 base and J gave up 5 bases, with 14 bases separating them. This chain's CDR3 is CASSQGGQGGYGYTF. The CDR3 nucleotides are TGCGCCAGCAGCCAAGGGGGCCAAGGGGGATATGGCTACACCTTC.

The rearrangement uses TRBV29-1 and TRBJ2-1, with D hard to call. Germline CDR1 SQVTM, CDR2 ANQGSEA. V was clipped by 4 bases and J by 1 base, with 5 bases between them. The CDR3 runs 12 residues. The DNA of the CDR3 is TGCAGCGTTGTTTTTTCCTACAATGAGCAGTTCTTC. Amino acid sequence: CSVVFSYNEQFF.

The V call is TRBV5-1, the J call TRBJ2-1; D gene uncertain. The V end was cut by 0 bases, the J end by 0 bases, with 10 bases between. The length of the CDR3 is 16 residues. Germline lookup yields CDR1 SGHRS and CDR2 YFSETQ. The CDR3: CASSLDPSSSYNEQFF. The CDR3 DNA reads TGCGCCAGCAGCTTGGACCCCTCCAGCTCCTACAATGAGCAGTTCTTC.